Shown below are 32 T cell receptor beta chains from a single sample sequenced in a study of cytomegalovirus exposure and HLA in healthy donors. Method: immunoSEQ multiplex PCR; TCRdb's copy keeps in-frame clones and lacks some. The sample has 260,000 or so clones, roughly 88% seen once. Sequenced sample: PBMCs. The receptors originated from a woman aged 25 to 39 in good health and CMV-seronegative.

The V call is TRBV28, the J call TRBJ2-2; 13 positions match TRBD2. CDR1 MDHEN and CDR2 SYDVKM come from the germline V gene. Trimming removed 3 bases from V and 6 bases from J; junction bases left unmatched: 7. This CDR3 has 17 residues. The CDR3 here is CASSFGLAGEFAGELFF. The CDR3 DNA follows: TGTGCCAGCAGTTTTGGACTAGCGGGAGAATTCGCCGGGGAGCTGTTTTTT.

The chain carries TRBV9 and TRBJ1-4, with a tentative D call TRBD1 (5 bases). CDR1 and CDR2 (germline): SGDLS, YYNGEE. Trimming cost V 4 bases and J 0 bases, with 13 bases left between them. The CDR3 is 16 amino acids. The CDR3 DNA reads TGTGCCAGCAGCCCCCGACAGTTTCCAACTAATGAAAAACTGTTTTTT. Protein sequence: CASSPRQFPTNEKLFF.

The chain has TRBV27 and TRBJ2-2; TRBD1 matches at 11 bases. With V trimmed by 4 bases and J by 6 bases, 4 bases remained unmatched. Germline V lookup: CDR1 MNHEY, CDR2 SMNVEV (reference sequence). The CDR3 sequence is 15 residues long. The CDR3 loop reads CASSSGTGGAGELFF. Written as DNA, the CDR3 is TGTGCCAGCAGTTCCGGGACAGGGGGGGCCGGGGAGCTGTTTTTT.

In its sample, this clone was seen a few times. The gene calls are TRBV19 and TRBJ1-3, with TRBD1 identical over 8 bases. V lost 8 bases, J lost 0 bases, and 12 bases stayed unmatched. The germline CDR1 and CDR2 sequences are LNHDA and SQIVND (reference sequence). The CDR3 contains 17 residues. CDR3 coding DNA: TGTGCCAGTTCCAAGACAGGGGCCCTAAGCTCTGGAAACACCATATATTTT. This codes for CASSKTGALSSGNTIYF.

V gene TRBV6-6 combines with J gene TRBJ2-3; weak D call: TRBD1 (6 bases). Germline CDR1 is MNHNY and CDR2 is SVGAGI (reference sequence). V lost 6 bases to trimming and J lost 4 bases, with 8 bases between them. The CDR3 length is 12 residues. The CDR3 DNA reads TGTGCCAGCAGACAGGGACCAGATACGCAGTATTTT. Its protein is CASRQGPDTQYF.

The chain joins TRBV29-1 to TRBJ2-7, with 13 bases matching TRBD2. Trimming removed 1 base from V and 6 bases from J; junction bases left unmatched: 9. The CDR3 sequence is 16 residues long. CDR1 is SQVTM, CDR2 ANQGSEA, per germline. CDR3 residues: CSVEVGGLAGPGEQYF. Here the CDR3 DNA reads TGCAGCGTTGAAGTCGGGGGACTAGCGGGACCTGGCGAGCAGTACTTC.

This clone was picked up one time. The V and J genes are TRBV6-1 and TRBJ2-7; no definite D call. CDR3 length: 11 amino acids. Per the germline V gene, CDR1 is MNHNS and CDR2 is SASEGT. Trimming pared 7 bases from V and 3 bases from J, leaving 7 bases between. This chain's CDR3 is CASTMLYEQYF. The CDR3 DNA follows: TGTGCCAGCACTATGCTCTACGAGCAGTACTTC.

The chain joins TRBV7-9 to TRBJ2-1, with 11 bases lining up with TRBD2. After removal of 6 bases from V and 4 bases from J, the junction contained 5 bases not matched to a gene. The CDR3 covers 15 residues. From germline, CDR1 is SEHNR and CDR2 FQNEAQ (reference sequence). CDR3 DNA sequence: TGTGCCAGCAGAAAACTAGCGGGAGATTACAATGAGCAGTTCTTC. This gives the protein CASRKLAGDYNEQFF.

The chain links TRBV4-3 to TRBJ1-2; 10 positions match TRBD1. CDR3 length equals 15 residues. The germline V gene has CDR1 LGHNA and CDR2 YSLEER. The junction had 0 bases not matched to a gene; V was cut back by 0 bases and J by 2 bases. CDR3 sequence: CASSQEGQGNYGYTF. The CDR3 DNA follows: TGCGCCAGCAGCCAAGAGGGACAGGGGAACTATGGCTACACCTTC.

V is TRBV6-1 and J is TRBJ1-3; D not resolved. Germline V CDR1 and CDR2: MNHNS, SASEGT. This CDR3 has 14 amino acids. V was cut by 0 bases and J by 4 bases, with 7 bases left in between. CDR3 loop: CASSEAGSGNTIYF. As DNA, the CDR3 is TGTGCCAGCAGTGAAGCGGGGTCAGGAAACACCATATATTTT.

V usage is TRBV6-5 and J usage is TRBJ2-3; unclear D gene. This CDR3 is 13 amino acids long. The V end lost 3 bases, the J end lost 5 bases, and 9 bases lay between the germline ends. Germline assignment: CDR1 MNHEY and CDR2 SVGAGI. Here the CDR3 DNA reads TGTGCCAGCAGTTATGAAGGTAGAGATACGCAGTATTTT. This sequence encodes CASSYEGRDTQYF.

CDR3 DNA sequence: TGTGCCAGCAGCTTCGGTTACAATGAGCAGTTCTTC. Translated, it gives CASSFGYNEQFF. The chain carries TRBV7-9 and TRBJ2-1; D is unresolved. This CDR3 comprises 12 residues. Per the germline V gene, CDR1 is SEHNR and CDR2 is FQNEAQ (reference sequence). V was shortened by 3 bases and J by 4 bases, with 4 bases between the two germline ends.

This sequence joins TRBV29-1 and TRBJ2-7; D is undetermined. Germline V gene sequence: CDR1 SQVTM, CDR2 ANQGSEA. Trimming cost V 7 bases and J 1 base, with 14 bases left between them. The CDR3 length is 13 residues. Here the CDR3 DNA reads TGCAGCGCCGCGACGCACTCATCCTACGAGCAGTACTTC. This sequence encodes CSAATHSSYEQYF.

J is TRBJ2-3 and V is TRBV6-5; no definite D call. Trimming cost V 4 bases and J 5 bases, with 10 bases left between them. CDR1 and CDR2 from the germline V gene are MNHEY and SVGAGI. The length of the CDR3 is 13 residues. The CDR3 here is CASSSRIKDTQYF. CDR3 bases: TGTGCCAGCAGTTCCAGGATAAAAGATACGCAGTATTTT.

Note on this clone: Other nucleotide sequences from this sample produce the same CDR3. The gene calls are TRBV27 and TRBJ2-3; D unclear. Germline V gene data show CDR1 as MNHEY and CDR2 as SMNVEV (reference sequence). The CDR3 spans 11 residues. V dropped 2 bases and J dropped 6 bases, with 3 bases sitting between them. CDR3 sequence: CASSLGDTQYF. CDR3 bases: TGTGCCAGCAGTTTAGGGGATACGCAGTATTTT.

The chain has TRBV6-5 and TRBJ2-7; 8 bases line up with TRBD1. CDR3 length equals 15 residues. The V and J ends lost 0 bases and 7 bases, in that order; junction bases with no gene match: 8. The germline V gene encodes CDR1 MNHEY and CDR2 SVGAGI. DNA of the CDR3: TGTGCCAGCAGTTACTCGAGGCAGGGGGCGCGGGAGCAGTACTTC. It encodes CASSYSRQGAREQYF.

This clone was seen only once. V usage is TRBV14 and J usage is TRBJ2-7; possibly TRBD2 for D (6 bases). The CDR3 sequence is 13 residues long. V lost 2 bases and J 4 bases, leaving 9 bases between the germline ends. Germline loops: CDR1 SGHDN, CDR2 FVKESK. The CDR3 DNA follows: TGTGCCAGCAGCCAACAAGGGAGGTACGAGCAGTACTTC. The encoded protein is CASSQQGRYEQYF.

The chain carries TRBV9 and TRBJ2-1; 8 nucleotides line up with TRBD2. With V trimmed by 2 bases and J by 2 bases, 9 bases remained unmatched. Germline lookup yields CDR1 SGDLS and CDR2 YYNGEE. The CDR3 spans 17 residues. CDR3 DNA: TGTGCCAGCAGCGTCCAGACTACTAGCGGAGCCTACAATGAGCAGTTCTTC. It specifies CASSVQTTSGAYNEQFF.

The chain links TRBV5-6 to TRBJ2-1; TRBD1 is a possible D gene (6 bases). Looked up from germline, CDR1 is SGHDT and CDR2 is YYEEEE. The V and J ends lost 0 bases and 2 bases respectively, with 9 bases between them. CDR3 length: 15 residues. CDR3 residues: CASSLDRATYNEQFF. The CDR3 DNA is TGTGCCAGCAGCTTGGACAGGGCGACCTACAATGAGCAGTTCTTC.

The chain uses TRBV30 and TRBJ2-1; TRBD2 is a possible D gene (6 bases). CDR1 and CDR2 from the germline V gene are GTSNPN and SVGIG (reference sequence). V shed 1 base and J shed 3 bases, with 13 bases lying between them. The CDR3 contains 15 residues. The CDR3 reads CAWSGGTLNYNEQFF. CDR3 nucleotides: TGTGCCTGGAGTGGCGGGACTCTAAACTACAATGAGCAGTTCTTC.

The CDR3 loop reads CASSYSSGESTDTQYF. The CDR3 nucleotides read TGTGCCAGCAGTTACTCTAGCGGGGAAAGCACAGATACGCAGTATTTT. The chain uses TRBV6-5 and TRBJ2-3; 8 nucleotides match TRBD2. The CDR3 has 16 residues. The trim removed 0 bases at V and 0 bases at J, leaving 2 bases unmatched. Germline lookup yields CDR1 MNHEY and CDR2 SVGAGI.

This clone has a single count. The chain employs TRBV5-8 and TRBJ2-3, with D perhaps matching TRBD2 (5 bases). CDR1 and CDR2 (germline): SGHTS, YDEGEE. The CDR3 loop spans 14 amino acids. V lost 1 base and J 0 bases, leaving 6 bases between the germline ends. Here the CDR3 reads CASSLPSSTDTQYF. As DNA, the CDR3 is TGTGCCAGCAGCTTGCCTAGCAGCACAGATACGCAGTATTTT.

The chain employs TRBV6-1 and TRBJ2-3; D possibly uses TRBD1 or TRBD2 (5 bases each). The CDR3 spans 14 residues. Germline CDR1 and CDR2: MNHNS and SASEGT. The CDR3: CAGGASHSTDTQYF. The DNA for the CDR3 is TGTGCTGGTGGGGCTAGCCATAGCACAGATACGCAGTATTTT.

This chain links TRBV7-9 with TRBJ2-1; 7 positions match TRBD2. The CDR3 loop spans 16 amino acids. The trim removed 4 bases at V and 5 bases at J, leaving 11 bases unmatched. Germline values: CDR1 SEHNR, CDR2 FQNEAQ (reference sequence). CDR3 nucleotide sequence: TGTGCCAGCAGCTCACGGGCCGGACTAGACCACAATGAGCAGTTCTTC. Its translation: CASSSRAGLDHNEQFF.

The rearrangement joins TRBV27 to TRBJ2-3, with 7 bases identical to TRBD2. This CDR3 is 14 amino acids long. The germline gives CDR1 MNHEY, CDR2 SMNVEV (reference sequence). The trim removed 4 bases at V and 3 bases at J, leaving 4 bases unmatched. This CDR3 reads CASSSRLATDTQYF. In nucleotides, the CDR3 is TGTGCCAGCAGTTCCAGACTAGCTACAGATACGCAGTATTTT.

The chain is built from TRBV30 and TRBJ2-3; 7 nucleotides agree with TRBD1. The germline gives CDR1 GTSNPN, CDR2 SVGIG (reference sequence). The CDR3 is made up of 13 amino acids. Losses at the gene ends were 5 bases for V and 3 bases for J; bases not matched to a gene: 5. CDR3 DNA: TGTGCCTGGGCTGACAGGGTTACAGATACGCAGTATTTT. Translating gives CAWADRVTDTQYF.

V is TRBV7-2 and J is TRBJ2-1; possibly TRBD1 for D (5 bases). V lost 3 bases to trimming and J lost 9 bases, with 9 bases between them. The CDR3 spans 12 residues. The germline CDR1 and CDR2 sequences are SGHTA and FQGNSA. The CDR3 protein is CASSFSGFEQFF. The CDR3 nucleotides are TGTGCCAGCAGCTTCTCAGGGTTTGAGCAGTTCTTC.

This chain links TRBV19 with TRBJ1-2; 7 nucleotides match TRBD1. The CDR3 is 14 residues long. Germline V gene lookup returns CDR1 LNHDA and CDR2 SQIVND (reference sequence). Trimming cost V 6 bases and J 5 bases; bases outside gene matches: 9. The CDR3 bases are TGTGCCAGTAGGCGGCAGGGGGAAAAATATGGCTACACCTTC. The encoded protein is CASRRQGEKYGYTF.

The chain recombines TRBV7-3 with TRBJ2-7, with D uncertain. V was shortened by 6 bases and J by 0 bases, with 12 bases between the two germline ends. The CDR3 sequence is 14 residues long. CDR1 is SGHTA and CDR2 is FQGTGA in the germline V gene. CDR3: CASRGRLISYEQYF. In DNA, the CDR3 is TGTGCCAGCAGGGGTCGACTTATCTCCTACGAGCAGTACTTC.

The J gene is TRBJ2-3, the V gene TRBV29-1, with 11 bases fitting TRBD1. Germline trimming cut 3 bases from V and 5 bases from J; bases unmatched to any gene: 7. This CDR3 comprises 15 residues. CDR1 and CDR2 from the germline V gene are SQVTM and ANQGSEA. The CDR3 DNA reads as TGCAGCGTTGATATTGGACAGGGGGCCGAAGATACGCAGTATTTT. The encoded protein is CSVDIGQGAEDTQYF.

The V and J genes are TRBV27 and TRBJ2-5, with D possibly being TRBD1 or TRBD2 (5 bases each). The CDR3 consists of 15 residues. Trimming removed 6 bases from V and 5 bases from J, with 19 bases in between. Germline loops: CDR1 MNHEY, CDR2 SMNVEV (reference sequence). CDR3 in amino acids: CASSRKADIYETQYF. The DNA of the CDR3 is TGTGCCAGCAGCCGCAAAGCGGACATCTACGAGACCCAGTACTTC.

This clone was observed a single time. This CDR3 is also generated by other DNA sequences in the sample. This chain connects TRBV7-3 to TRBJ2-3; 8 bases map to TRBD2. Germline CDR1 is SGHTA and CDR2 is FQGTGA. There are 15 residues in the CDR3. V shed 2 bases and J 4 bases; nucleotides not matched to a gene: 5. The DNA of the CDR3 is TGTGCCAGCAGCTTACTAGCGGGTGGGGCAGATACGCAGTATTTT. It codes for CASSLLAGGADTQYF. Full variable domain (rest looked up from reference TRBV7-3 and TRBJ2-3): GAGVSQTPSNKVTEKGKYVELRCDPISGHTALYWYRQSLGQGPEFLIYFQGTGAADDSGLPNDRFFAVRPEGSVSTLKIQRTERGDSAVYLCASSLLAGGADTQYFGPGTRLTVL.